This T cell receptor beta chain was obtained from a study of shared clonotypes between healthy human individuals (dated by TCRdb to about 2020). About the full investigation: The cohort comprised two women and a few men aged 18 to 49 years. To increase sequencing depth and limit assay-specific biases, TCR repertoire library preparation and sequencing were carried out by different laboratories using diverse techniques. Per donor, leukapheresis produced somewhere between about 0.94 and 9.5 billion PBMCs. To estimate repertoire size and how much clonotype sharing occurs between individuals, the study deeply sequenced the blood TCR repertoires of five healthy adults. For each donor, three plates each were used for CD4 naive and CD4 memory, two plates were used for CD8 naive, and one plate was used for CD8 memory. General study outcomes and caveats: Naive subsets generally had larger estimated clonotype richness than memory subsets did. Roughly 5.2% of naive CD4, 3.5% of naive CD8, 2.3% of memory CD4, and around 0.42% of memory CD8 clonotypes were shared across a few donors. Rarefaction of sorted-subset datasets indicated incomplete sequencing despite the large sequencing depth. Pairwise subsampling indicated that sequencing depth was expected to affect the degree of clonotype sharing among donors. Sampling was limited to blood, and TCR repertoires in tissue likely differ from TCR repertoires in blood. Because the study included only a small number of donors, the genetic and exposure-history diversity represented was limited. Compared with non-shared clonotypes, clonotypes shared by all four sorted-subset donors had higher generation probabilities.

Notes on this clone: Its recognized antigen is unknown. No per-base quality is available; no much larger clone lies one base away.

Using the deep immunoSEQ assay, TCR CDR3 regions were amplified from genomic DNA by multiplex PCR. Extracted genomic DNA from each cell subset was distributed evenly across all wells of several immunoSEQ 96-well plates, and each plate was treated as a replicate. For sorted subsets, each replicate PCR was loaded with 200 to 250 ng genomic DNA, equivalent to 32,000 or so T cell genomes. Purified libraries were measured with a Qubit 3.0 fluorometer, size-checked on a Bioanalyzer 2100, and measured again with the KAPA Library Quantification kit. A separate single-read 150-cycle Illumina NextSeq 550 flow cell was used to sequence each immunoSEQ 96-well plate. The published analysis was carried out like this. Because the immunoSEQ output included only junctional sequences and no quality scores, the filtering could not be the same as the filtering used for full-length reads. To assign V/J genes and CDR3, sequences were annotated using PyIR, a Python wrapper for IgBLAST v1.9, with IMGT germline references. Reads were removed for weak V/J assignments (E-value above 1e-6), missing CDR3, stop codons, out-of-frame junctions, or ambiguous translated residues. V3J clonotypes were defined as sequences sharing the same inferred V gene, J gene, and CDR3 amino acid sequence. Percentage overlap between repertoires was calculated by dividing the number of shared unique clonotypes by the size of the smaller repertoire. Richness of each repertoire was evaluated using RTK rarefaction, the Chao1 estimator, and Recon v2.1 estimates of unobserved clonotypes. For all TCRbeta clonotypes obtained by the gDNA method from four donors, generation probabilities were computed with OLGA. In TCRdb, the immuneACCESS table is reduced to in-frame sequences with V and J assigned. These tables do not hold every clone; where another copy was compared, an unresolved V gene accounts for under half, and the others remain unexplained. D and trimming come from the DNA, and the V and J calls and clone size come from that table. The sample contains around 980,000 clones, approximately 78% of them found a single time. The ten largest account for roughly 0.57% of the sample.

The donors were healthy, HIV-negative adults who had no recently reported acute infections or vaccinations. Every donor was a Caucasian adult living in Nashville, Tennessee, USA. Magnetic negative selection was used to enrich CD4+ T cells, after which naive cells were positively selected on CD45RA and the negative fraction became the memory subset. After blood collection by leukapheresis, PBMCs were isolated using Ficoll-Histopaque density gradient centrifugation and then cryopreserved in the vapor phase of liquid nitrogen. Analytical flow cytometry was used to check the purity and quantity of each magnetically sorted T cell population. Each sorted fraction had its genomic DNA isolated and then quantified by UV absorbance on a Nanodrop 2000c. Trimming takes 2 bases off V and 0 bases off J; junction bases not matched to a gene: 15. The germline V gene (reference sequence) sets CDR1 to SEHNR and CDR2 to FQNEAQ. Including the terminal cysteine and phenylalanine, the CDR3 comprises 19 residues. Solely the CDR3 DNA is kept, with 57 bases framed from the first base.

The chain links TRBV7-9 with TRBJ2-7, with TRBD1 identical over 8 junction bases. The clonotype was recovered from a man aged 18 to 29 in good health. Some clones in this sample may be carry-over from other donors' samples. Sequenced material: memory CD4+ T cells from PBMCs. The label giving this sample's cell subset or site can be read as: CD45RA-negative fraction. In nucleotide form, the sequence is TGTGCCAGCAGCTTATTGATGGGGGCAGGGGGCGCCTCCTCCTACGAGCAGTACTTC. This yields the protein CASSLLMGAGGASSYEQYF.